This is a list of T cell receptor beta chains from one sample in a study of blood T cell repertoires in COVID-19. Assay: immunoSEQ multiplex PCR; the TCRdb copy retains only in-frame clones and omits some. The table lists 200,000 or so clones, less than 90% of them singletons. Sequencing was performed on PBMCs or T cells enriched from blood (not recorded which). These receptors all come from a woman aged 25 to 39 who had recovered from COVID-19. Each CDR3 is given with its conserved first and last residue. D genes are given only for firm matches. For some rows the clone size is stated as once, few or many, or as a class when expanded; others skip it.

DNA,CDR3,V,J,size,D
TGTGCCAGCAGTTTATGGGGGGACCCTAATGAAAAACTGTTTTTT,CASSLWGDPNEKLFF,TRBV27,TRBJ1-4,NA,NA
TGCGCCAGCAGCCAAGAGGCAGGTTATCAGCCCCAGCATTTT,CASSQEAGYQPQHF,TRBV4-1,TRBJ1-5,NA,NA
TGTGCCAGCAGCGTTATCGGGAACACTGAAGCTTTCTTT,CASSVIGNTEAFF,TRBV9,TRBJ1-1,NA,NA
TGTGCCAGCAGGGACCCCAGGGGCGATGAGCAGTTCTTC,CASRDPRGDEQFF,TRBV2,TRBJ2-1,NA,NA
TGTGCCAGCAGCTTGGACGTTGCGGGGGGGAGCTCCTACGAGCAGTACTTC,CASSLDVAGGSSYEQYF,TRBV5-8,TRBJ2-7,NA,TRBD2
TGTGCCAGCAGCTTGGACAGGGGACGCACAGATACGCAGTATTTT,CASSLDRGRTDTQYF,TRBV5-4,TRBJ2-3,NA,TRBD1
TGTGCCAGCAGCCAAGGACAGCGGGGTAGGGGGGAGACCCAGTACTTC,CASSQGQRGRGETQYF,TRBV5-4,TRBJ2-5,NA,NA
TGTGCCAGCTCACCGCAGGGAGGGGGTGATCCCGAGCAGTACTTC,CASSPQGGGDPEQYF,TRBV18,TRBJ2-7,NA,NA
TGCGCCAGCAGCCCTGGGACAGCGAACACTGAAGCTTTCTTT,CASSPGTANTEAFF,TRBV4-3,TRBJ1-1,NA,TRBD1
TGTGCCAGCAGCCAAGATTTAGCGGGGGGGCTCGACGGGGAGCTGTTTTTT,CASSQDLAGGLDGELFF,TRBV4-2,TRBJ2-2,few,TRBD2
TGTGCCACCAGCAGAACGGGATCCGGAATTAATTCACCCCTCCACTTT,CATSRTGSGINSPLHF,TRBV15,TRBJ1-6,NA,NA
TGTGCCAGCAGCCAAGATGGGGAAGGGGGCCACAATGAGCAGTTCTTC,CASSQDGEGGHNEQFF,TRBV4-2,TRBJ2-1,NA,TRBD1
TGTGCCAGCAGCTTAAATATTGCAGGGAGCAATCAGCCCCAGCATTTT,CASSLNIAGSNQPQHF,TRBV7-6,TRBJ1-5,NA,NA
TGCAGTGCTAGTACTAGCTGGGACCACAATGAGCAGTTCTTC,CSASTSWDHNEQFF,TRBV20-1,TRBJ2-1,NA,NA
TGCGCCAGCAGCCAAGGGTCCTCTAACTTGGCCGTAATACGGGTCTATGGCTACACCTTC,CASSQGSSNLAVIRVYGYTF,TRBV4-1,TRBJ1-2,NA,NA
TGTGCCAGCAGCCCCAATTACAATGAGCAGTTCTTC,CASSPNYNEQFF,TRBV7-9,TRBJ2-1,NA,NA
TGCGCCAGCAGCCTAATCCGACAGGGGCCGTCTTCACCCCTCCACTTT,CASSLIRQGPSSPLHF,TRBV5-1,TRBJ1-6,NA,TRBD1
TGTGCCAGCAGTTACACTCCTATGGGGACAGGAAGGACCCAGTACTTC,CASSYTPMGTGRTQYF,TRBV6-5,TRBJ2-5,NA,TRBD1
TGCGCCAGCAGGGAGGGCAGGCCCTACGAGCAGTACTTC,CASREGRPYEQYF,TRBV5-1,TRBJ2-7,NA,NA
TGTGCCAGCAGCGGACAGGGAGGTCAGCCCCAGCATTTT,CASSGQGGQPQHF,TRBV5-6,TRBJ1-5,NA,TRBD1
TGTGCCAGCAGCCGAGGGGGACAGGGTATTTCCACTGAAGCTTTCTTT,CASSRGGQGISTEAFF,TRBV5-4,TRBJ1-1,NA,TRBD1
TGTGCCAGCAGCCCCAGTGGAGGGGCCAACACTGAAGCTTTCTTT,CASSPSGGANTEAFF,TRBV9,TRBJ1-1,NA,NA
TGTGCCAGCAGCTCTACTCAGGGGGCGAATACGCAGTATTTT,CASSSTQGANTQYF,TRBV7-8,TRBJ2-3,NA,TRBD1
TGTGCCACCAGTGATTCGAGCAGAGGGCAGCCCCAGCATTTT,CATSDSSRGQPQHF,TRBV24-1,TRBJ1-5,NA,NA
TGTGCCAGCAGCTTACGTGGCCCAAACCCCGGGGAGCTGTTTTTT,CASSLRGPNPGELFF,TRBV11-3,TRBJ2-2,NA,NA
TGTGCCACCAGCAGAGAGGCAGGGGGCAACACTGAAGCTTTCTTT,CATSREAGGNTEAFF,TRBV15,TRBJ1-1,NA,TRBD1